A selection of T cell receptor beta chains follows, all from one sample in a study of T cell responses to AZD1222 COVID-19 vaccine. Only in-frame clones appear in the TCRdb table, and some are missing; sequencing was by immunoSEQ multiplex PCR. This table has 150,000 or so clones, just over 90% appearing once. The sample here was peripheral blood, taken 28 days after the second AZD1222 dose. These receptors all stem from an adult who received the AZD1222 COVID-19 vaccine. Each CDR3 is given with its conserved first and last residue. D genes are given only for firm matches. Clone size is stated in some rows and not others, as once, few, many or a class when expanded.

NA,TRBV27,TRBJ2-3,TRBD2,TGTGCCAGCAGTCGTCTGAGCGGGGTAGGGACAGATACGCAGTATTTT,CASSRLSGVGTDTQYF
NA,TRBV4-2,TRBJ2-1,TRBD1,TGTGCCAGCAGCCAAGGGACAGGGTACAATGAGCAGTTCTTC,CASSQGTGYNEQFF
NA,TRBV7-9,TRBJ1-3,TRBD1,TGTGCCAGCAGGACAGGGAGCTCTGGAAACACCATATATTTT,CASRTGSSGNTIYF
NA,TRBV6-5,TRBJ2-1,NA,TGTGCCAGCAGTTACTCCGAGAGGAGAGAGCAGTTCTTC,CASSYSERREQFF
NA,TRBV27,TRBJ2-1,TRBD2,TGTGCCAGCAGTTACCTACCGCGGGGGGGCAACTACAATGAGCAGTTCTTC,CASSYLPRGGNYNEQFF
NA,TRBV13,TRBJ2-7,NA,TGTGCCAGCAGCGCCTTAACCGAGGGGATCTCCTACGAGCAGTACTTC,CASSALTEGISYEQYF
NA,TRBV6-5,TRBJ1-5,NA,TGTGCCAGCAGCGAGGGACAATTCAATCAGCCCCAGCATTTT,CASSEGQFNQPQHF
NA,TRBV9,TRBJ1-2,TRBD1,TGTGCCAGCAGCCCCCGACGGACAGGGGGCAACTATGGCTACACCTTC,CASSPRRTGGNYGYTF
NA,TRBV19,TRBJ2-3,NA,TGTGCCAGTCGGAGGGGTTTGCGTGATACGCAGTATTTT,CASRRGLRDTQYF
once,TRBV6-5,TRBJ1-2,NA,TGTGCCAGCAGTTACTCGGCCAGCCCGATAGGAGGCTACACCTTC,CASSYSASPIGGYTF
NA,TRBV5-4,TRBJ2-7,NA,TGTGCCAGCAGCCGGTCAGGAGGCTACGAGCAGTACTTC,CASSRSGGYEQYF
once,TRBV7-9,TRBJ1-3,NA,TGTGCCAGCAGCTTCCGGACAGCCGTCTCTGGAAACACCATATATTTT,CASSFRTAVSGNTIYF
NA,TRBV4-1,TRBJ1-5,NA,TGCGCCAGCAGATTAAACAGTAATCAGCCCCAGCATTTT,CASRLNSNQPQHF
NA,TRBV19,TRBJ1-5,NA,TGTGCCAGTAGTATAGAGCATAATCAGCCCCAGCATTTT,CASSIEHNQPQHF
NA,TRBV19,TRBJ1-2,NA,TGTGCCAGTACCTCAGGGGAGGCAGGGAACTATGGCTACACCTTC,CASTSGEAGNYGYTF
NA,TRBV3-1/TRBV3-2,TRBJ1-2,NA,TGTGCCAGCAGCCAAGCGCGTCCAGGGACGGGTGGCTACACCTTC,CASSQARPGTGGYTF
NA,TRBV3-1/TRBV3-2,TRBJ2-2,NA,TGTGCCAGCAGCCAGGGCCAGGGTTGGAACACCGGGGAGCTGTTTTTT,CASSQGQGWNTGELFF
NA,TRBV11-2,TRBJ2-2,TRBD2,TGTGCCAGCAGCTTAGACTTCTACAGCGGGGAGACCGGGGAGCTGTTTTTT,CASSLDFYSGETGELFF
once,TRBV11-2,TRBJ2-5,TRBD2,TGTGCCAGCAGCTTAGGGGGACTAGTTGGGGAAGAGACCCAGTACTTC,CASSLGGLVGEETQYF
NA,TRBV2,TRBJ1-5,NA,TGTGCCAGCAGTGAAACAGGGAGTAGCAATCAGCCCCAGCATTTT,CASSETGSSNQPQHF
NA,TRBV6-1,TRBJ1-4,TRBD1,TGTGCCAGCAGTGAAGCAGGCGGACAGGGGGAAAAACTGTTTTTT,CASSEAGGQGEKLFF
NA,TRBV2,TRBJ2-1,NA,TGTGCCACTCGAGAAGGGGGGGCCTACAATGAGCAGTTCTTC,CATREGGAYNEQFF
once,TRBV9,TRBJ1-1,NA,TGTGCCAGCAGCCTTATGGGCTGGAGTAACACTGAAGCTTTCTTT,CASSLMGWSNTEAFF
NA,TRBV19,TRBJ1-5,NA,TGTGCCAGTAGTATCGGACTGTTCAATCAGCCCCAGCATTTT,CASSIGLFNQPQHF
NA,TRBV7-3,TRBJ2-1,NA,TGTGCCAGCAGCTCTCGACCAGCGGAGGTGGGCGAGCAGTTCTTC,CASSSRPAEVGEQFF
NA,TRBV19,TRBJ2-3,TRBD2,TGTGCCAGTAGTCTTCAAGCGGGGTTCACAGATACGCAGTATTTT,CASSLQAGFTDTQYF
NA,TRBV30,TRBJ1-2,NA,TGTGCCTGGAGTCCAGTAAACTATGGCTACACCTTC,CAWSPVNYGYTF
NA,TRBV7-6,TRBJ2-7,NA,TGTGCCAGCAGCAAAAAACAGACTGGATACTACGAGCAGTACTTC,CASSKKQTGYYEQYF
NA,TRBV7-9,TRBJ2-2,NA,TGTGCCAGCAGCTTAACAGGGAGGATCACCGGGGAGCTGTTTTTT,CASSLTGRITGELFF
once,TRBV3-1/TRBV3-2,TRBJ2-2,NA,TGTGCCAGCACCCTTAGCGGGAACACCGGGGAGCTGTTTTTT,CASTLSGNTGELFF
NA,TRBV3-1/TRBV3-2,TRBJ1-1,NA,TGTGCCAGCAGCCAACCCGGGGGGAGAGGCACTGAAGCTTTCTTT,CASSQPGGRGTEAFF
NA,TRBV19,TRBJ2-1,NA,TGTGCCAGTAGTATTGGAACAGGCCAACACAATGAGCAGTTCTTC,CASSIGTGQHNEQFF
NA,TRBV18,TRBJ2-1,NA,TGTGCCAGCTCACCAGGCAATGAGCAGTTCTTC,CASSPGNEQFF
NA,TRBV7-9,TRBJ1-1,NA,TGTGCCAGCAGCCACACAGAGAACACTGAAGCTTTCTTT,CASSHTENTEAFF
NA,TRBV19,TRBJ1-5,TRBD1,TGTGCCAGTAGTCTTCAGGGGGCGCGAGGCAATCAGCCCCAGCATTTT,CASSLQGARGNQPQHF
NA,TRBV29-1,TRBJ2-5,NA,TGCAGCGTTGGCGGATACCAAGAGACCCAGTACTTC,CSVGGYQETQYF
few,TRBV29-1,TRBJ1-2,NA,TGCAGCGTTGAAATACCAGTCGGCTATGGCTACACCTTC,CSVEIPVGYGYTF
NA,TRBV6-1,TRBJ1-5,NA,TGTGCCAGCAGTGAAGACTTTCTGTGGGTATATAGCAATCAGCCCCAGCATTTT,CASSEDFLWVYSNQPQHF
NA,TRBV15,TRBJ1-2,NA,TGTGCCACCAGCACACCGATGGGGGGGCTGGGCTACACCTTC,CATSTPMGGLGYTF
NA,TRBV19,TRBJ1-5,NA,TGTGCCAGTAGTATCGAGGGGGGCGCGGGCAATCAGCCCCAGCATTTT,CASSIEGGAGNQPQHF
NA,TRBV6-5,TRBJ1-1,NA,TGTGCCAGCAGTTACTCGGTGAACACTGAAGCTTTCTTT,CASSYSVNTEAFF